The 32 T cell receptor beta chains below were found in one sample sequenced in a study of vaccination effects on CD4 cells after COVID-19. Following culture for 9 to 11 days, CD4+ T cells were isolated. Subjects were given two BNT162b2 or mRNA-1273 vaccine doses. TCRdb's copy holds only in-frame clones and misses some; the assay was immunoSEQ multiplex PCR. The sample records under 55,000 clones, 55% to 85% being singletons. These receptors lack a known antigen. Sequenced here: CD4+ T cells from PBMCs cultured without peptide, sampled after COVID-19 vaccination. The receptors stem from a human donor who received a COVID-19 vaccine.

This sequence joins TRBV2 and TRBJ2-2; D unclear. V was pared by 6 bases and J by 3 bases, with 11 bases between. Per the germline V gene, CDR1 is SNHLY and CDR2 is FYNNEI. The CDR3 consists of 14 residues. The CDR3: CASRMDGYTGELFF. CDR3 nucleotide sequence: TGTGCCAGCAGGATGGACGGATACACCGGGGAGCTGTTTTTT.

This chain connects TRBV5-1 to TRBJ1-1; a possible D gene is TRBD1 (6 bases). Germline assignment: CDR1 SGHRS and CDR2 YFSETQ. Between the trimmed V and J ends, which lost 2 bases and 1 base, there was a span of 12 bases. The CDR3 is 15 residues long. CDR3 coding DNA: TGCGCCAGCAGCTTACCGGGACAACCGAACACTGAAGCTTTCTTT. As protein: CASSLPGQPNTEAFF.

The chain recombines TRBV25-1 with TRBJ2-5, with TRBD2 matching over 9 bases. The V gene end was trimmed by 6 bases and the J gene end by 5 bases; junction bases not matched to a gene: 7. Looked up from germline, CDR1 is MGHDK and CDR2 is SYGVNS. The CDR3 sequence is 14 residues long. CDR3 sequence reads: CASSLAGDRETQYF. The CDR3 bases are TGTGCCAGCAGCTTAGCGGGAGACCGGGAGACCCAGTACTTC. Based on the CDR3 plus reference TRBV25-1 and TRBJ2-5, the full variable domain is EADIYQTPRYLVIGTGKKITLECSQTMGHDKMYWYQQDPGMELHLIHYSYGVNSTEKGDLSSESTVSRIRTEHFPLTLESARPSHTSQYLCASSLAGDRETQYFGPGTRLLVL.

The chain combines TRBV29-1 with TRBJ2-3, with 12 positions matching TRBD2. After removal of 7 bases from V and 0 bases from J, the junction contained 5 bases not matched to a gene. Germline V lookup: CDR1 SQVTM, CDR2 ANQGSEA. This CDR3 region has 15 residues. The CDR3 DNA is TGCAGCGCCAGGACTAGCGGGACTAGCACAGATACGCAGTATTTT. Protein: CSARTSGTSTDTQYF.

The chain combines TRBV19 with TRBJ2-2, with D maybe TRBD1 (5 bases). Germline V gives CDR1 LNHDA, CDR2 SQIVND (reference sequence). This CDR3 comprises 14 residues. V lost 7 bases, J lost 4 bases, and 13 bases lay in between. In DNA, the CDR3 is TGTGCCAGTAACTCAGGGCAGTTCACCGGGGAGCTGTTTTTT. This encodes CASNSGQFTGELFF.

The gene calls are TRBV5-1 and TRBJ2-5; 7 bases fit TRBD1. There are 16 residues in the CDR3. Trimming cost V 1 base and J 6 bases; bases outside gene matches: 12. The germline CDR1 and CDR2 sequences are SGHRS and YFSETQ. The CDR3 reads CASSLLGGQGEKTQYF. The CDR3 DNA reads as TGCGCCAGCAGCTTGTTAGGGGGCCAGGGGGAAAAGACCCAGTACTTC.

The gene calls are TRBV19 and TRBJ2-1, with TRBD2 as a possible D gene (6 bases). The length of the CDR3 is 15 residues. Between the trimmed V and J ends, which lost 7 bases and 1 base, there was a span of 14 bases. Germline CDR1 LNHDA, CDR2 SQIVND (reference sequence). CDR3 sequence: CASKEGPTSYNEQFF. The CDR3 coding sequence is TGTGCCAGTAAGGAGGGACCTACTTCCTACAATGAGCAGTTCTTC.

This sequence joins TRBV19 and TRBJ1-1, with D possibly matching TRBD1 (5 bases). This CDR3 spans 16 amino acids. Germline V gene sequence: CDR1 LNHDA, CDR2 SQIVND (reference sequence). The V end was cut by 7 bases, the J end by 1 base, with 19 bases between. In DNA, the CDR3 is TGTGCCAGTACCGATCCCCGGTCCGGGGGGAACACTGAAGCTTTCTTT. Encoded protein: CASTDPRSGGNTEAFF.

The chain links TRBV2 to TRBJ2-7; D may be TRBD2 (6 bases). Trimming pared 3 bases from V and 6 bases from J, leaving 15 bases between. The CDR3 loop spans 14 amino acids. Per germline, CDR1 SNHLY and CDR2 FYNNEI. Written as DNA, the CDR3 is TGTGCCAGCAGTGACCCGGGACTGACCGCCGAGCAGTACTTC. Protein: CASSDPGLTAEQYF.

This rearrangement joins TRBV5-6 to TRBJ1-5; D possibly corresponds to TRBD1 (6 bases). Looked up from germline, CDR1 is SGHDT and CDR2 is YYEEEE. V lost 0 bases and J lost 6, with 10 bases in between. The CDR3 has 14 amino acids. The CDR3, as DNA: TGTGCCAGCAGCTTGGTAGGGGGTCGTCAGCCCCAGCATTTT. Protein: CASSLVGGRQPQHF.

This clone came up a few times. CDR3 coding DNA: TGTGCCAGCAGTCTCGGGACGACGGGGACCCAGTACTTC. Translated, it gives CASSLGTTGTQYF. The genes are TRBV3-1 (or the pseudogene TRBV3-2) and TRBJ2-5; perhaps D is TRBD1 or TRBD2 (5 bases each). Germline V lookup: CDR1 LGHDT, CDR2 YNNKEL (reference sequence). The CDR3 is made up of 13 amino acids. V was trimmed by 6 bases and J by 7 bases, leaving 15 bases between them.

Relative to its sample, this clone is medium-sized. Germline and junction disagree at one end, which may indicate a read error. V and J are TRBV29-1 and TRBJ2-7; D may be TRBD1 or TRBD2 (5 bases each). This CDR3 comprises 14 residues. The germline CDR1 and CDR2 sequences are SQVTM and ANQGSEA. CDR3 residues: CSVEGNGNTGGRHF. In DNA form, the CDR3 reads TGCAGCGTTGAAGGAAACGGAAATACTGGGGGTCGGCACTTC.

The sample holds a few counts of this clone. This chain joins TRBV13 and TRBJ2-1; D not certain. Trimming stripped 6 bases from V and 9 bases from J, with 12 bases between. The CDR3 length is 12 residues. The germline V gene encodes CDR1 PRHDT and CDR2 FYEKMQ (reference sequence). CDR3 sequence reads: CASSLTVGEQFF. CDR3 nucleotides: TGTGCCAGCAGTTTGACGGTGGGTGAGCAGTTCTTC.

The chain employs TRBV5-4 and TRBJ2-1; tentatively, D is TRBD2 (5 bases). The CDR3 loop spans 15 amino acids. The V and J ends lost 0 bases and 5 bases respectively, with 12 bases between them. Germline values: CDR1 SGHNT, CDR2 YYREEE (reference sequence). CDR3 protein: CASSLGGPLNNEQFF. The DNA of the CDR3 is TGTGCCAGCAGCTTGGGAGGGCCTTTAAACAATGAGCAGTTCTTC.

V and J are TRBV24-1 and TRBJ2-5; D not resolved. Looked up from germline, CDR1 is KGHDR and CDR2 is SFDVKD. Trimming shortened V by 5 bases and J by 3 bases, and 6 bases separated the two germline ends. The CDR3 is 12 residues long. CDR3 DNA: TGTGCCACCAGTGGCAAAGAAGAGACCCAGTACTTC. Its protein product is CATSGKEETQYF.

The rearrangement joins TRBV27 to TRBJ2-7; weak D call: TRBD1 (5 bases). This CDR3 comprises 14 residues. Germline V gives CDR1 MNHEY, CDR2 SMNVEV (reference sequence). Trimming pared 5 bases from V and 7 bases from J, leaving 18 bases between. The CDR3 coding sequence is TGTGCCAGCAGTCTCGTACCCGACAGCACGGAGCAGTACTTC. Translation gives CASSLVPDSTEQYF.

The chain couples TRBV29-1 to TRBJ2-3, with D tentatively TRBD1 (6 bases). Germline-derived CDR1 and CDR2 are SQVTM and ANQGSEA. Trimming cost V 5 bases and J 0 bases, with 12 bases left between them. This CDR3 has 14 amino acids. The CDR3 coding sequence is TGCAGCGTTTTAGGGGGTTATAGCACAGATACGCAGTATTTT. It encodes CSVLGGYSTDTQYF.

This clone was observed a few times. This rearrangement joins TRBV27 to TRBJ2-2; 12 positions match TRBD2. CDR3 length: 16 residues. Trimming at V came to 10 bases and at J to 2 bases, leaving 8 bases not matched to a gene. The germline V gene has CDR1 MNHEY and CDR2 SMNVEV (reference sequence). CDR3 amino acids: CATQTSGSPNTGELFF. CDR3 in DNA: TGTGCCACCCAGACTAGCGGGAGCCCTAACACCGGGGAGCTGTTTTTT.

This chain joins TRBV11-2 and TRBJ2-7; perhaps TRBD1 as D (5 bases). The CDR3 extends over 18 amino acids. V gave up 4 bases and J gave up 5 bases, with 27 bases separating them. The germline V gene encodes CDR1 SGHAT and CDR2 FQNNGV. This chain's CDR3 is CASSSILGGQGIVHEQYF. The DNA of the CDR3 is TGTGCCAGCAGCTCTATTTTGGGCGGCCAGGGAATCGTCCACGAGCAGTACTTC. The full variable domain, rest sourced from reference TRBV11-2 and TRBJ2-7, is EAGVAQSPRYKIIEKRQSVAFWCNPISGHATLYWYQQILGQGPKLLIQFQNNGVVDDSQLPKDRFSAERLKGVDSTLKIQPAKLEDSAVYLCASSSILGGQGIVHEQYFGPGTRLTVT.

This clone was recorded once. CDR3 amino acids: CASSLSYGNTEAFF. For the CDR3, the DNA is TGTGCCAGCAGTTTATCGTACGGAAACACTGAAGCTTTCTTT. The chain combines TRBV27 with TRBJ1-1; D unresolved. Germline V lookup: CDR1 MNHEY, CDR2 SMNVEV (reference sequence). The CDR3 spans 14 residues. V dropped 0 bases and J dropped 2 bases, with 7 bases sitting between them.

This chain uses TRBV25-1 with TRBJ2-3, with 7 nucleotides matching TRBD2. Germline lookup yields CDR1 MGHDK and CDR2 SYGVNS. The CDR3 consists of 17 residues. V shed 4 bases and J 4 bases; nucleotides not matched to a gene: 14. CDR3 loop: CASSALGGGGRADTQYF. The CDR3, as DNA: TGTGCCAGCAGTGCCCTGGGCGGGGGAGGACGCGCAGATACGCAGTATTTT. Filled out from reference TRBV25-1 and TRBJ2-3, the complete variable domain reads EADIYQTPRYLVIGTGKKITLECSQTMGHDKMYWYQQDPGMELHLIHYSYGVNSTEKGDLSSESTVSRIRTEHFPLTLESARPSHTSQYLCASSALGGGGRADTQYFGPGTRLTVL.

CDR3 bases: TGTGCCAGTAGTATTAGTATCGTCACTGAAGCTTTCTTT. Its translation: CASSISIVTEAFF. The V gene is TRBV19, the J gene TRBJ1-1; D remains unclear. Germline V gene sequence: CDR1 LNHDA, CDR2 SQIVND (reference sequence). Trimming took 3 bases from V and 4 from J, leaving 9 bases between them. This CDR3 contains 13 residues.

Only a few counts were recorded for this clone. This chain uses TRBV5-1 with TRBJ2-7, with D uncertain. The CDR3 is 14 amino acids. Trimming stripped 6 bases from V and 2 bases from J, with 15 bases between. CDR1 SGHRS and CDR2 YFSETQ come from the germline V gene. CDR3 nucleotide sequence: TGCGCCAGCAACGAAGGCAGTAACCCCTACGAGCAGTACTTC. Its protein is CASNEGSNPYEQYF.

The J gene is TRBJ1-5, the V gene TRBV12-3 or TRBV12-4, with D tentatively TRBD1 (5 bases). The CDR3 is 13 amino acids. Between the trimmed V and J ends, which lost 3 bases and 4 bases, there was a span of 7 bases. The CDR3 here is CASSLGENQPQHF. The CDR3, as DNA: TGTGCCAGCAGTTTGGGGGAGAATCAGCCCCAGCATTTT.

The genes are TRBV5-6 and TRBJ1-2; possibly TRBD1 for D (5 bases). V was clipped by 1 base and J by 4 bases, with 8 bases between them. The CDR3 length is 13 residues. Germline CDR1 and CDR2: SGHDT and YYEEEE. The CDR3 DNA reads TGTGCCAGCAGCTTGATGGGGACCTATGGCTACACCTTC. Its translation is CASSLMGTYGYTF.

CDR3 DNA: TGCAGTGCTAGTCCCGCGGGGGGAGGCAATCAGCCCCAGCATTTT. The encoded protein is CSASPAGGGNQPQHF. This rearrangement joins TRBV20-1 to TRBJ1-5, with a possible D match to TRBD1 (5 bases). Deletions cut 3 bases from V and 2 bases from J, with 14 bases between. Germline loops: CDR1 DFQATT, CDR2 SNEGSKA (reference sequence). The CDR3 runs to 15 residues.

The chain has TRBV7-9 and TRBJ2-2; D remains unclear. Trimming shortened V by 6 bases and J by 3 bases, and 17 bases separated the two germline ends. Germline V gives CDR1 SEHNR, CDR2 FQNEAQ (reference sequence). The CDR3 extends over 16 amino acids. DNA of the CDR3: TGTGCCAGCAGGCGTCGACCCCTCGAGGACACCGGGGAGCTGTTTTTT. Translation: CASRRRPLEDTGELFF.

CDR3 sequence (DNA): TGTGCCAGCAGCCCCCGAGGGGGACTGAGCTACCATGGCTACACCTTC. Translating gives CASSPRGGLSYHGYTF. The V call is TRBV7-9, the J call TRBJ1-2; TRBD1 might be the D (6 bases). Per the germline V gene, CDR1 is SEHNR and CDR2 is FQNEAQ (reference sequence). The CDR3 extends over 16 amino acids. The V end lost 5 bases, the J end lost 6 bases, and 22 bases lay between the germline ends.

CDR3 sequence: CASELAGVLKQYF. CDR3 nucleotides: TGTGCCAGTGAACTAGCGGGGGTGCTCAAGCAGTACTTC. This chain connects TRBV7-8 to TRBJ2-7, with 11 bases aligning to TRBD2. CDR3 length equals 13 residues. The ends lost 9 bases at V and 8 bases at J; junction bases unmatched: 9. Per germline, CDR1 SGHVS and CDR2 FQNEAQ.

The chain joins TRBV30 to TRBJ2-1, with 12 bases identical to TRBD2. V was clipped by 3 bases and J by 8 bases; unmatched bases: 11. CDR1 is GTSNPN and CDR2 is SVGIG in the germline V gene (reference sequence). The CDR3 consists of 16 residues. CDR3 coding DNA: TGTGCCTGGAGCGCGAAGGGTCTAGCGGGGGGGTATGAGCAGTTCTTC. This encodes CAWSAKGLAGGYEQFF.

This clone has a single count. This chain links TRBV3-1 (or the pseudogene TRBV3-2) with TRBJ2-7; 10 positions agree with TRBD2. CDR3 length: 13 amino acids. V lost 2 bases, J lost 8 bases, and 3 bases stayed unmatched. The germline CDR1 and CDR2 sequences are LGHDT and YNNKEL (reference sequence). The CDR3 region is CASSQLAGVKQYF. Here the CDR3 DNA reads TGTGCCAGCAGCCAACTAGCGGGGGTAAAGCAGTACTTC.

The chain employs TRBV18 and TRBJ1-2; no clear D. This CDR3 spans 14 amino acids. V was cut by 0 bases and J by 5 bases, with 10 bases left in between. In germline, CDR1 is KGHSH, CDR2 LQKENI. CDR3 in DNA: TGTGCCAGCTCACCACCCGGGGTACCTTATGGCTACACCTTC. The encoded protein is CASSPPGVPYGYTF.